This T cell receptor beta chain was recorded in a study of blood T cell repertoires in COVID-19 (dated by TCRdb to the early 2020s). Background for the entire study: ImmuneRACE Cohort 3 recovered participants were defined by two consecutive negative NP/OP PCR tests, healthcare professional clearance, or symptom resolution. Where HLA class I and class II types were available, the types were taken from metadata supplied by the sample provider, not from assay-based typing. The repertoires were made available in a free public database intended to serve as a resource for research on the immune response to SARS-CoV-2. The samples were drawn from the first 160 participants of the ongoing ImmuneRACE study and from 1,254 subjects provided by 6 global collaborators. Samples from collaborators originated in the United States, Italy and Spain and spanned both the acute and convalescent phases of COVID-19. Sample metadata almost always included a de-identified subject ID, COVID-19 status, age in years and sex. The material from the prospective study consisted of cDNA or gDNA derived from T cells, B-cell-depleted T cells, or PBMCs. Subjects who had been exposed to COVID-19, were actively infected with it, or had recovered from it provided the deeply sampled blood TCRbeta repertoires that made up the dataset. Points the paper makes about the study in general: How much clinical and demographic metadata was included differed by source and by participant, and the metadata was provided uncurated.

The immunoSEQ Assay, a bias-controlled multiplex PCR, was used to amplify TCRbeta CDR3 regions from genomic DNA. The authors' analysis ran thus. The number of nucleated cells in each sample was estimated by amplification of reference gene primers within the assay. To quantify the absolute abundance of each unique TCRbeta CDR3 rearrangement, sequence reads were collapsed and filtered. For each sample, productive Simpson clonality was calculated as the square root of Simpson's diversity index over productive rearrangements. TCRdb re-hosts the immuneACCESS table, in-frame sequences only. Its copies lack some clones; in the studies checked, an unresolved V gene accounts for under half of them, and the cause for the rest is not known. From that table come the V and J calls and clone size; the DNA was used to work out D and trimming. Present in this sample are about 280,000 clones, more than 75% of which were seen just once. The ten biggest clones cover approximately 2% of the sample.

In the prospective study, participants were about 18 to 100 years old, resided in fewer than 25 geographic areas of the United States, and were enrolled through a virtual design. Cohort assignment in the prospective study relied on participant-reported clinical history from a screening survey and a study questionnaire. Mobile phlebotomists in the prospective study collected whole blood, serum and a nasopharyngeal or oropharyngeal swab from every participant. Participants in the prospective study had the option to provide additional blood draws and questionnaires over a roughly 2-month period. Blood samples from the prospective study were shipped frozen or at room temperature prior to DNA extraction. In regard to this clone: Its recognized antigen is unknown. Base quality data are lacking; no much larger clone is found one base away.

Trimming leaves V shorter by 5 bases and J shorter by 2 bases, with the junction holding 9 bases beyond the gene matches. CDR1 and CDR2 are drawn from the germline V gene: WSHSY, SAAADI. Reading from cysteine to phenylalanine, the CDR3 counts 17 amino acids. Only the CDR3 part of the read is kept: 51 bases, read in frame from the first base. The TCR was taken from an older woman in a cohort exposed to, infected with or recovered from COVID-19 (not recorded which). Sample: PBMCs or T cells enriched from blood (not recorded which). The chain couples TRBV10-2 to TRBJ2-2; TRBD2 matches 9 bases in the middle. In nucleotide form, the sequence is TGCGCCAGCAGTTCCTCCACTAGCGGGTTTAACACCGGGGAGCTGTTTTTT. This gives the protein CASSSSTSGFNTGELFF.